Presented here are 8 T cell receptor beta chains from one specimen sequenced in a study of control samples from healthy donors and cancer patients (dated by TCRdb to about 2020). Libraries were constructed by the immunoSEQ multiplex PCR assay. This is the immuneACCESS table as TCRdb keeps it, with only in-frame sequences that have V and J called. A part of the clones is gone; compared with another copy, unresolved V genes explain less than half, and the rest is unexplained. This sample has 150,000 to 200,000 clones in its table, and 90% of those were observed once. The top ten hold around 1.5% of the sample. Sequencing was carried out using blood. The receptors shown here come from a woman aged 50 to 60 in good health.

The chain uses TRBV24-1 and TRBJ2-1; D may be TRBD2 (5 bases). Germline CDR1 and CDR2: KGHDR and SFDVKD. The CDR3 spans 16 residues. Trimming left V 3 bases short and J 4 bases short, with 15 bases between. CDR3 residues: CATSDPVLDFYNEQFF. The CDR3 coding sequence is TGTGCCACCAGTGATCCTGTACTAGATTTTTACAATGAGCAGTTCTTC.

The chain is built from TRBV7-8 and TRBJ2-5; tentatively, D is TRBD1 or TRBD2 (6 bases each). Germline loops: CDR1 SGHVS, CDR2 FQNEAQ. V was shortened by 5 bases and J by 7 bases, with 17 bases between the two germline ends. The CDR3 is 14 amino acids. The CDR3 region has the DNA TGTGCCAGCAGCATAAAAGGGGGGTTACGGACCCAGTACTTC. Translated, it gives CASSIKGGLRTQYF.

The V and J genes are TRBV3-1 (or the pseudogene TRBV3-2) and TRBJ2-1; D is possibly TRBD2 (6 bases). The V end was cut by 0 bases, the J end by 4 bases, with 25 bases between. CDR1 and CDR2 from the germline V gene are LGHDT and YNNKEL (reference sequence). The length of the CDR3 is 20 residues. CDR3 loop: CASSQDRWSSGRERYNEQFF. The DNA of the CDR3 is TGTGCCAGCAGCCAAGATCGTTGGAGTAGTGGCCGGGAGAGGTACAATGAGCAGTTCTTC.

V gene TRBV5-6 combines with J gene TRBJ2-5; the D gene is possibly TRBD1 (6 bases). The CDR3 sequence is 14 residues long. V was cut by 6 bases and J by 2 bases, with 14 bases left in between. Germline V gives CDR1 SGHDT, CDR2 YYEEEE. The CDR3 loop is CASIRGTLQETQYF. The CDR3 nucleotides read TGTGCCAGCATAAGGGGGACACTTCAAGAGACCCAGTACTTC.

V usage is TRBV19 and J usage is TRBJ2-1; TRBD2 matches 14 bases. J was trimmed by 8 bases and V by 6 bases; bases with no gene match: 3. Germline assignment: CDR1 LNHDA and CDR2 SQIVND (reference sequence). CDR3 length: 14 amino acids. CDR3 region: CASRRLAGGHEQFF. The DNA for the CDR3 is TGTGCCAGTAGAAGACTAGCGGGGGGGCATGAGCAGTTCTTC.

The genes are TRBV24-1 and TRBJ1-5; 9 bases align to TRBD1. The length of the CDR3 is 19 residues. Germline values: CDR1 KGHDR, CDR2 SFDVKD. After removal of 4 bases from V and 2 bases from J, the junction contained 14 bases not matched to a gene. In DNA, the CDR3 is TGTGCCACCAGTGACCCGGGACAGGGCCAAAATGTATGCAATCAGCCCCAGCATTTT. As protein: CATSDPGQGQNVCNQPQHF.

The V gene is TRBV27, the J gene TRBJ2-5; D possibly corresponds to TRBD2 (6 bases). CDR1 and CDR2 from the germline V gene are MNHEY and SMNVEV (reference sequence). CDR3 length: 14 residues. Trimming removed 4 bases from V and 5 bases from J, with 14 bases in between. The CDR3 here is CASSWGFGGETQYF. DNA of the CDR3: TGTGCCAGCAGTTGGGGATTCGGGGGTGAGACCCAGTACTTC.

The CDR3 DNA is TGTGCCAGCTCGACAGGGAACGAGCAGTACTTC. Protein: CASSTGNEQYF. V is TRBV27 and J is TRBJ2-7; 7 bases line up with TRBD1. Looked up from germline, CDR1 is MNHEY and CDR2 is SMNVEV (reference sequence). The junction had 3 bases not matched to a gene; V was cut back by 8 bases and J by 5 bases. This CDR3 is built from 11 residues.